These 21 T cell receptor beta chains share one sample of origin, sequenced in a study of cytomegalovirus exposure and HLA in healthy donors. Repertoires were generated with immunoSEQ multiplex PCR, while TCRdb's copy carries only in-frame clones and drops some. The sample has 110,000 or so clones, 90% to 96% seen once. The sample consisted of PBMCs. These receptors were obtained from a woman aged 18-29 years in good health and CMV-seronegative.

This rearrangement joins TRBV6-5 to TRBJ2-5, with 8 bases aligning to TRBD1. CDR1 is MNHEY, CDR2 SVGAGI, per germline. V trimming: 8 bases; J trimming: 4 bases; junction bases outside the gene matches: 6. This CDR3 comprises 13 residues. The CDR3 sequence: CASGTGGLETQYF. DNA of the CDR3: TGTGCCAGCGGCACAGGGGGGTTAGAGACCCAGTACTTC.

The chain couples TRBV6-4 to TRBJ2-1, with a weak D call TRBD2 (5 bases). V shed 5 bases and J shed 5 bases, with 13 bases lying between them. The CDR3 sequence is 14 residues long. Per the germline V gene, CDR1 is MRHNA and CDR2 is SNTAGT. The CDR3 DNA reads TGTGCCAGCAGTATGGCAGTGCGGGACAATGAGCAGTTCTTC. Encoded protein: CASSMAVRDNEQFF.

The gene calls are TRBV6-1 and TRBJ2-5; 8 bases are shared with TRBD2. The CDR3 has 15 amino acids. The V and J ends lost 1 base and 3 bases, in that order; junction bases with no gene match: 4. Per the germline V gene, CDR1 is MNHNS and CDR2 is SASEGT. The CDR3 coding sequence is TGTGCCAGCAGTGAAGTGAGCGGGGGTGAAGAGACCCAGTACTTC. Translation: CASSEVSGGEETQYF.

The chain employs TRBV6-6 and TRBJ2-2; 8 positions agree with TRBD2. With 8 bases clipped from V and 6 bases from J, the junction kept 11 bases outside the gene matches. CDR1 MNHNY and CDR2 SVGAGI come from the germline V gene (reference sequence). The CDR3 consists of 15 residues. The CDR3 bases are TGTGCCAGCGCGGGGGGCCGCGGGGTCCCCGGGGAGCTGTTTTTT. This translates into CASAGGRGVPGELFF.

The chain has TRBV19 and TRBJ2-5, with 8 bases matching TRBD2. V lost 6 bases and J lost 5; bases outside the gene matches: 14. CDR1 and CDR2 (germline): LNHDA, SQIVND (reference sequence). The CDR3 totals 16 residues. Here the CDR3 DNA reads TGTGCCAGTAGCTCGCTGGTCGGGGGGGCTAGGGAGACCCAGTACTTC. Protein sequence: CASSSLVGGARETQYF.

The chain is built from TRBV19 and TRBJ1-4; 11 bases match TRBD1. The length of the CDR3 is 14 residues. Germline lookup yields CDR1 LNHDA and CDR2 SQIVND (reference sequence). Losses at the gene ends were 9 bases for V and 5 bases for J; bases not matched to a gene: 5. Here the CDR3 DNA reads TGTGCCAGCTGCCGGACAGGGGGCAATGAAAAACTGTTTTTT. This sequence encodes CASCRTGGNEKLFF.

V is TRBV6-1 and J is TRBJ1-2; TRBD1 is a possible D gene (6 bases). The ends were cut back, 6 bases at V and 2 bases at J, with 16 bases in the middle. Germline V gene lookup returns CDR1 MNHNS and CDR2 SASEGT. The CDR3 runs to 15 residues. CDR3 DNA sequence: TGTGCCAGCAGCGATTATGCACAGGGAAACTATGGCTACACCTTC. It specifies CASSDYAQGNYGYTF.

The chain employs TRBV10-3 and TRBJ2-5, with TRBD2 matching over 16 bases. The CDR3 spans 17 residues. Unmatched junction bases numbered 9, after V lost 6 bases and J lost 5 bases. Germline V gene sequence: CDR1 ENHRY, CDR2 SYGVKD. The CDR3 loop is CAIRPGTSGGAEETQYF. DNA for the CDR3: TGTGCCATCAGGCCCGGGACTAGCGGGGGGGCCGAGGAGACCCAGTACTTC.

The chain joins TRBV28 to TRBJ1-2; 9 nucleotides agree with TRBD1. The germline V gene has CDR1 MDHEN and CDR2 SYDVKM. This CDR3 spans 18 amino acids. J gave up 0 bases and V 5 bases, and 13 bases lay outside the gene matches. The CDR3 spells CASSTTGGPPRTNYGYTF. The CDR3 coding sequence is TGTGCCAGCAGTACGACAGGGGGACCACCTAGAACTAACTATGGCTACACCTTC.

The rearrangement uses TRBV27 and TRBJ2-3; a weak D match, TRBD1 (5 bases). Trimming left V 5 bases short and J 4 bases short, with 19 bases between. In germline, CDR1 is MNHEY, CDR2 SMNVEV (reference sequence). The CDR3 runs to 16 residues. The CDR3 DNA is TGTGCCAGCAGTCTCTATAACTCACAGGTACCAGATACGCAGTATTTT. It codes for CASSLYNSQVPDTQYF.

This chain connects TRBV29-1 to TRBJ2-3, with D hard to call. The length of the CDR3 is 14 residues. CDR1 and CDR2 from the germline V gene are SQVTM and ANQGSEA. Trimming took 3 bases from V and 1 from J, leaving 11 bases between them. The CDR3 DNA is TGCAGCGTTGACCACCCTCAGGGCACAGATACGCAGTATTTT. Its protein product is CSVDHPQGTDTQYF.

The CDR3 region has the DNA TGTGCCAGCAGCTTAACAGGGTCAGATCAGCCCCAGCATTTT. This sequence encodes CASSLTGSDQPQHF. The V and J genes are TRBV7-8 and TRBJ1-5; tentative D call: TRBD1 (6 bases). Trimming left V 2 bases short and J 5 bases short, with 10 bases between. The germline V gene has CDR1 SGHVS and CDR2 FQNEAQ. There are 14 residues in the CDR3.

V usage is TRBV6-5 and J usage is TRBJ1-1, with TRBD1 as a possible D gene (5 bases). Trimming shortened V by 6 bases and J by 1 base, and 9 bases separated the two germline ends. Germline CDR1 is MNHEY and CDR2 is SVGAGI. The CDR3 is 13 residues long. The CDR3 DNA sequence: TGTGCCAGCAGACGACAGCCGAACACTGAAGCTTTCTTT. This encodes CASRRQPNTEAFF.

V is TRBV27 and J is TRBJ2-7, with TRBD2 matching over 11 bases. Trimming removed 2 bases from V and 0 bases from J; junction bases left unmatched: 3. Germline V CDR1 and CDR2: MNHEY, SMNVEV (reference sequence). The CDR3 extends over 16 amino acids. The CDR3 is CASSLQGLAASYEQYF. CDR3 nucleotides: TGTGCCAGCAGTTTACAGGGACTAGCGGCCTCCTACGAGCAGTACTTC.

The chain joins TRBV7-6 to TRBJ2-3; D gene ambiguous. CDR3 length: 14 residues. Germline V CDR1 and CDR2: SGHVS, FNYEAQ. V was pared by 1 base and J by 5 bases, with 10 bases between. Here the CDR3 reads CASSLVAGGDTQYF. Here the CDR3 DNA reads TGTGCCAGCAGCTTAGTAGCTGGTGGAGATACGCAGTATTTT.

J is TRBJ2-2 and V is TRBV7-6, with no clear D. Trimming pared 7 bases from V and 3 bases from J, leaving 3 bases between. CDR1 and CDR2 from the germline V gene are SGHVS and FNYEAQ. The CDR3 is made up of 11 amino acids. This CDR3 is CASTDTGELFF. In DNA form, the CDR3 reads TGTGCCAGCACAGACACCGGGGAGCTGTTTTTT.

This clone appeared a few times. The CDR3 sequence is CASSLLGADTQYF. The CDR3 nucleotides are TGTGCCAGCAGCTTATTAGGAGCAGATACGCAGTATTTT. This rearrangement joins TRBV7-3 to TRBJ2-3, with D unresolved. Per germline, CDR1 SGHTA and CDR2 FQGTGA. Trimming took off 2 bases at V and 4 bases at J, with 7 bases between the two ends. The CDR3 length is 13 residues.

V and J are TRBV5-4 and TRBJ1-4, with D hard to call. Germline-derived CDR1 and CDR2 are SGHNT and YYREEE (reference sequence). This CDR3 is 13 amino acids long. V was shortened by 0 bases and J by 11 bases, with 11 bases between the two germline ends. CDR3 in amino acids: CASSLDGPRKLFF. CDR3 in DNA: TGTGCCAGCAGCTTGGACGGCCCCAGGAAACTGTTTTTT.

This chain connects TRBV5-6 to TRBJ2-5; 9 bases are shared with TRBD1. Germline V CDR1 and CDR2: SGHDT, YYEEEE. V trimming: 5 bases; J trimming: 5 bases; junction bases outside the gene matches: 10. The length of the CDR3 is 15 residues. CDR3 residues: CASRSRGQGGETQYF. CDR3 nucleotide sequence: TGTGCCAGCAGGTCGCGGGGACAGGGTGGCGAGACCCAGTACTTC.

The gene calls are TRBV28 and TRBJ1-1; possible D gene TRBD1, 5 bases. With 3 bases removed from V and 1 base from J, the gap between germline ends came to 6 bases. Germline values: CDR1 MDHEN, CDR2 SYDVKM. CDR3 length: 13 amino acids. The CDR3 sequence: CASSFQGNTEAFF. The CDR3 nucleotides are TGTGCCAGCAGTTTTCAGGGGAACACTGAAGCTTTCTTT.

The chain has TRBV13 and TRBJ2-7, with 11 bases that match TRBD2. The CDR3 has 12 amino acids. Germline loops: CDR1 PRHDT, CDR2 FYEKMQ (reference sequence). The J segment lost 6 bases and the V segment lost 8 bases, leaving 3 bases of the junction unmatched. In DNA form, the CDR3 reads TGTGCCAGCGGACTAGCGGGTGGCGAGCAGTACTTC. Protein: CASGLAGGEQYF.